A selection of T cell receptor beta chains follows, all from one sample in a study of T cells in localized non-small cell lung cancer. Profiled with immunoSEQ multiplex PCR; TCRdb holds only in-frame clones, not every one. The sample has some 130,000 clones, around 92% seen once. The specimen comprised peripheral blood, sampled before any cancer treatment. These receptors all stem from a female donor of 60 years or more with stage I lung adenocarcinoma. Each CDR3 is given with its conserved first and last residue. The D gene is left open where the match is weak. A clone size is listed for some rows: how often the clone was seen (once, few, many), or a class if it is expanded.

j_call: TRBJ1-2
d_call: NA
clone_size: NA
v_call: TRBV19
cdr3_aa: CASSIGRQYGYTF
cdr3_nt: TGTGCCAGTAGTATAGGTCGACAGTATGGCTACACCTTC

j_call: TRBJ2-7
d_call: NA
clone_size: NA
v_call: TRBV10-3
cdr3_aa: CAISGLNRMVYEQYF
cdr3_nt: TGTGCCATCAGTGGGTTAAATCGAATGGTGTACGAGCAGTACTTC

j_call: TRBJ2-5
d_call: TRBD2
clone_size: NA
v_call: TRBV19
cdr3_aa: CASSTYSGGFQETQYF
cdr3_nt: TGTGCCAGTAGTACCTATAGCGGGGGTTTCCAAGAGACCCAGTACTTC

j_call: TRBJ2-3
d_call: NA
clone_size: NA
v_call: TRBV9
cdr3_aa: CASSVSSGTDTQYF
cdr3_nt: TGTGCCAGCAGCGTATCTAGCGGCACAGATACGCAGTATTTT

j_call: TRBJ2-7
d_call: TRBD1
clone_size: NA
v_call: TRBV27
cdr3_aa: CASSRGTVAAYEQYF
cdr3_nt: TGTGCCAGCAGTAGGGGGACAGTGGCCGCCTACGAGCAGTACTTC

j_call: TRBJ2-3
d_call: NA
clone_size: NA
v_call: TRBV7-2
cdr3_aa: CASSLRDAGRDTQYF
cdr3_nt: TGTGCCAGCAGCCTCCGGGACGCGGGACGAGATACGCAGTATTTT

j_call: TRBJ1-3
d_call: NA
clone_size: NA
v_call: TRBV27
cdr3_aa: CASRPSGRSSGNTIYF
cdr3_nt: TGTGCCAGCAGACCTAGCGGGAGGAGCTCTGGAAACACCATATATTTT

j_call: TRBJ1-2
d_call: NA
clone_size: NA
v_call: TRBV18
cdr3_aa: CASSPGGTSGYTF
cdr3_nt: TGTGCCAGCTCACCTGGCGGAACTAGCGGCTACACCTTC

j_call: TRBJ2-3
d_call: TRBD2
clone_size: NA
v_call: TRBV2
cdr3_aa: CASAEERDSTDTQYF
cdr3_nt: TGTGCCAGCGCCGAGGAGCGGGACAGCACAGATACGCAGTATTTT

j_call: TRBJ1-2
d_call: TRBD1
clone_size: NA
v_call: TRBV9
cdr3_aa: CASSVHRGQSGYTF
cdr3_nt: TGTGCCAGCAGCGTCCACAGGGGACAATCTGGCTACACCTTC

j_call: TRBJ2-5
d_call: NA
clone_size: NA
v_call: TRBV2
cdr3_aa: CASGGARGARETQYF
cdr3_nt: TGTGCCAGCGGGGGGGCGAGGGGCGCGCGGGAGACCCAGTACTTC

j_call: TRBJ1-1
d_call: NA
clone_size: few
v_call: TRBV30
cdr3_aa: CAWTAKGIGVRGDTEAFF
cdr3_nt: TGTGCCTGGACTGCCAAGGGGATTGGGGTCAGGGGAGACACTGAAGCTTTCTTT

j_call: TRBJ2-7
d_call: TRBD1
clone_size: NA
v_call: TRBV9
cdr3_aa: CASSVGQGAGEQYF
cdr3_nt: TGTGCCAGCAGCGTAGGGCAGGGGGCGGGTGAGCAGTACTTC

j_call: TRBJ2-1
d_call: TRBD2
clone_size: NA
v_call: TRBV30
cdr3_aa: CAWSRLAGVNEQFF
cdr3_nt: TGTGCCTGGAGTCGGCTAGCGGGAGTTAATGAGCAGTTCTTC

j_call: TRBJ2-7
d_call: NA
clone_size: NA
v_call: TRBV7-2
cdr3_aa: CASSLDGGPSSYEQYF
cdr3_nt: TGTGCCAGCAGCTTAGATGGGGGCCCAAGCTCCTACGAGCAGTACTTC

j_call: TRBJ2-5
d_call: TRBD1
clone_size: many
v_call: TRBV5-6
cdr3_aa: CASSQQTGKGWWETQYF
cdr3_nt: TGTGCCAGCAGCCAACAGACAGGGAAGGGGTGGTGGGAGACCCAGTACTTC

j_call: TRBJ1-2
d_call: NA
clone_size: NA
v_call: TRBV29-1
cdr3_aa: CSVGQTANYGYTF
cdr3_nt: TGCAGCGTTGGACAGACCGCTAACTATGGCTACACCTTC

j_call: TRBJ2-2
d_call: TRBD2
clone_size: NA
v_call: TRBV10-2
cdr3_aa: CASRTTRLLAENTGELFF
cdr3_nt: TGCGCCAGCAGAACCACCCGGTTACTAGCGGAGAACACCGGGGAGCTGTTTTTT

j_call: TRBJ1-2
d_call: NA
clone_size: once
v_call: TRBV2
cdr3_aa: CASNKGPNYGYTF
cdr3_nt: TGTGCCAGCAATAAGGGGCCAAACTATGGCTACACCTTC

j_call: TRBJ1-5
d_call: NA
clone_size: NA
v_call: TRBV6-1
cdr3_aa: CASSPENGQPQHF
cdr3_nt: TGTGCCAGCAGCCCTGAGAATGGGCAGCCCCAGCATTTT

j_call: TRBJ1-2
d_call: NA
clone_size: NA
v_call: TRBV7-9
cdr3_aa: CASSTYQGPYGYTF
cdr3_nt: TGTGCCAGCAGCACCTACCAGGGACCCTATGGCTACACCTTC

j_call: TRBJ2-5
d_call: TRBD1
clone_size: once
v_call: TRBV5-1
cdr3_aa: CASSLQGGYETQYF
cdr3_nt: TGCGCCAGCAGCTTACAGGGGGGCTACGAGACCCAGTACTTC

j_call: TRBJ1-2
d_call: NA
clone_size: few
v_call: TRBV5-5
cdr3_aa: CASSFAGDGYTF
cdr3_nt: TGTGCCAGCAGCTTTGCGGGAGATGGCTACACCTTC

j_call: TRBJ1-2
d_call: NA
clone_size: once
v_call: TRBV10-3
cdr3_aa: CAISESVPYGYTF
cdr3_nt: TGTGCCATCAGTGAGTCGGTCCCTTATGGCTACACCTTC

j_call: TRBJ2-7
d_call: TRBD1
clone_size: NA
v_call: TRBV5-4
cdr3_aa: CASSLRGREQYF
cdr3_nt: TGTGCCAGCAGCTTGAGGGGGCGGGAGCAGTACTTC